This T cell receptor (beta chain) was sequenced in a study of regulatory T cells in long-lasting Graves disease. Study information: Over 5 years of antithyroid drugs plus positive TSH receptor antibodies defined persistent Graves' disease. Study outcomes and limitations: Among the persistent patients, 2,500 to 3,000 public clonotypes were shared, more than the approximately 1,000 shared among new patients.

As to time point: persistent/refractory GD, antithyroid drugs over 5 years with positive TRAb. From PBMCs, RNA was extracted and then used to make the TCR library. The authors built TCR beta libraries using iRepertoire HTBI primers and Arm-PCR of CDR3 regions. Each CDR3 protein gets one entry after TCRdb re-called the multiplex PCR reads with MiXCR. The sample has roughly 500,000 distinct CDR3 sequences; 20% to 25% are singletons. The V end was cut by 0 bases, the J end by 5 bases, with 14 bases between. This CDR3 contains 15 residues. This clonotype was seen ten or more times. What it binds is unknown.

The TCR originated in a female donor with Graves disease. The V and J genes are TRBV12-3 or TRBV12-4 and TRBJ2-7; D might be TRBD2 (7 bases). This material consisted of peripheral blood mononuclear cells (PBMCs), taken when the disease was refractory, from a patient treated with antithyroid drugs. CDR3 sequence: CASSLARGRGNEQYF. DNA for the CDR3: TGTGCCAGCAGTTTAGCGCGGGGGCGCGGCAACGAGCAGTACTTC.